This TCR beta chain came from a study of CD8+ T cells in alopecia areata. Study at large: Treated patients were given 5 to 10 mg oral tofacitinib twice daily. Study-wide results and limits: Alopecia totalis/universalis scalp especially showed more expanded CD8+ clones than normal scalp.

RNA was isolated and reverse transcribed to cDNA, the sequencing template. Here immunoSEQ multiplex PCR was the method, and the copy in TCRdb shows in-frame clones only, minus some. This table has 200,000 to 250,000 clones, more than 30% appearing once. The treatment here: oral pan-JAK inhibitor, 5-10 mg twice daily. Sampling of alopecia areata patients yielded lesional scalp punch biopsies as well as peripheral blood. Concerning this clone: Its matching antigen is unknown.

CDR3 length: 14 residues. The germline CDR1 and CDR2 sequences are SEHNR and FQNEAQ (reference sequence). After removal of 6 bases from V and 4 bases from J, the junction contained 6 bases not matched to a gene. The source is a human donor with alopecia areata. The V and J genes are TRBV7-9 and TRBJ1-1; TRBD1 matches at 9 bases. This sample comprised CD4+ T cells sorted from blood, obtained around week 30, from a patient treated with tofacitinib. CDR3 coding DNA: TGTGCCAGCAGTCCTCGGACAGGGGTCACTGAAGCTTTCTTT. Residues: CASSPRTGVTEAFF.